Listed here are 17 T cell receptor beta chains from one sample, sequenced in a study of cytomegalovirus exposure and HLA in healthy donors. PCR was performed using 60 Vbeta and 13 Jbeta primers. Sequenced by immunoSEQ multiplex PCR; TCRdb stores in-frame clones only, minus some. This table holds some 140,000 clones, roughly 9.6% found once. Source material: PBMCs. The receptors were gathered from a woman aged 40 to 49 in good health and CMV-seropositive.

This clone was picked up a small number of times. V gene TRBV5-8 combines with J gene TRBJ2-5; tentative D call: TRBD1 (6 bases). V lost 4 bases and J lost 2, with 15 bases in between. From germline, CDR1 is SGHTS and CDR2 YDEGEE. The CDR3 has 15 amino acids. CDR3 DNA sequence: TGTGCCAGCAGCCGAGGTTCGGACAGACAAGAGACCCAGTACTTC. This gives the protein CASSRGSDRQETQYF.

This clone turned up a few times. The chain carries TRBV5-4 and TRBJ2-3, with TRBD2 matching 9 bases. CDR1 SGHNT and CDR2 YYREEE come from the germline V gene (reference sequence). This CDR3 is built from 16 residues. V was pared by 5 bases and J by 2 bases, with 9 bases of the junction left unmatched. The CDR3 nucleotides are TGTGCCAGCAGGGAGGCTGAGCGGGGGGCCACAGATACGCAGTATTTT. Protein sequence: CASREAERGATDTQYF.

This clone was seen a few times. The chain combines TRBV2 with TRBJ2-1, with 15 positions matching TRBD2. Germline CDR1 and CDR2: SNHLY and FYNNEI. The J segment lost 9 bases and the V segment lost 3 bases, leaving 9 bases of the junction unmatched. The CDR3 sequence is 17 residues long. The CDR3 is CASSDRTSGGASSEQFF. CDR3 sequence (DNA): TGTGCCAGCAGTGATAGGACTAGCGGGGGGGCCTCTAGTGAGCAGTTCTTC.

This chain joins TRBV5-1 and TRBJ2-5; D call uncertain. V shed 0 bases and J shed 4 bases, with 10 bases lying between them. The germline V gene has CDR1 SGHRS and CDR2 YFSETQ. CDR3 length equals 14 residues. The CDR3 DNA is TGCGCCAGCAGCTTGGTCCCTAGTCTAGAGACCCAGTACTTC. Amino acid sequence: CASSLVPSLETQYF.

The chain recombines TRBV7-2 with TRBJ1-6, with a tentative D call TRBD1 (6 bases). Trimming took off 4 bases at V and 5 bases at J, with 12 bases between the two ends. This CDR3 region has 15 residues. Germline CDR1 SGHTA, CDR2 FQGNSA. CDR3 DNA sequence: TGTGCCAGCAGCTACAGGGCGAAAAATAATTCACCCCTCCACTTT. Its translation: CASSYRAKNNSPLHF.

The chain carries TRBV2 and TRBJ2-2; tentative D call: TRBD1 (6 bases). Germline values: CDR1 SNHLY, CDR2 FYNNEI. The CDR3 loop spans 14 amino acids. Trimming removed 7 bases from V and 2 bases from J, with 11 bases in between. The CDR3 nucleotides are TGTGCCAGCAAATACAGGGAAAACACCGGGGAGCTGTTTTTT. It yields the protein CASKYRENTGELFF. The whole variable domain, filled in from reference TRBV2 and TRBJ2-2, reads EPEVTQTPSHQVTQMGQEVILRCVPISNHLYFYWYRQILGQKVEFLVSFYNNEISEKSEIFDDQFSVERPDGSNFTLKIRSTKLEDSAMYFCASKYRENTGELFFGEGSRLTVL.

The chain uses TRBV15 and TRBJ2-5; TRBD1 is a possible D gene (6 bases). This CDR3 is built from 15 residues. Trimming took 9 bases from V and 0 from J, leaving 17 bases between them. In germline, CDR1 is LNHNV, CDR2 YYDKDF (reference sequence). The DNA for the CDR3 is TGTGCCACTGGCGCAGGGGCTATGTACCAAGAGACCCAGTACTTC. Amino acid sequence: CATGAGAMYQETQYF.

In its sample, this clone was seen a few times. V usage is TRBV11-3 and J usage is TRBJ2-7; perhaps TRBD1 as D (5 bases). CDR1 is SGHNT, CDR2 YENEEA, per germline. V was clipped by 6 bases and J by 6 bases, with 18 bases between them. This CDR3 contains 14 residues. The CDR3 sequence: CASSLLDQGGEQYF. The CDR3 nucleotides read TGTGCCAGCAGTCTTCTCGACCAGGGCGGCGAGCAGTACTTC.

This clone was seen a handful of times. The rearrangement uses TRBV19 and TRBJ1-1; weak D call: TRBD1 (6 bases). Germline CDR1 is LNHDA and CDR2 is SQIVND (reference sequence). The ends were cut back, 3 bases at V and 5 bases at J, with 22 bases in the middle. This CDR3 comprises 17 residues. In DNA, the CDR3 is TGTGCCAGTAGTATGAGAGCCGCGATTAGGGGGATGACTGAAGCTTTCTTT. Translating it yields CASSMRAAIRGMTEAFF.

There are a few counts of this clone. The chain links TRBV7-9 to TRBJ2-5; 8 bases line up with TRBD1. The CDR3 has 13 residues. Germline V gene data show CDR1 as SEHNR and CDR2 as FQNEAQ (reference sequence). V trimming: 8 bases; J trimming: 5 bases; junction bases outside the gene matches: 7. The CDR3 nucleotides are TGTGCCAGCGAGCAGGGGGCATCGGAGACCCAGTACTTC. Translation gives CASEQGASETQYF.

V gene TRBV4-1 combines with J gene TRBJ1-1; 8 bases match TRBD1. Trimming cost V 3 bases and J 3 bases; bases outside gene matches: 3. CDR3 size: 14 residues. CDR1 is MGHRA and CDR2 is YSYEKL in the germline V gene. CDR3 protein: CASSQRTGHTEAFF. CDR3 coding DNA: TGCGCCAGCAGCCAGAGGACAGGGCACACTGAAGCTTTCTTT.

In its sample, this clone was seen a few times. The chain combines TRBV10-1 with TRBJ2-3, with D possibly TRBD1 on 5 matching bases. This CDR3 is 13 amino acids long. V dropped 3 bases and J dropped 3 bases, with 7 bases sitting between them. Germline V gene data show CDR1 as WNHNN and CDR2 as SYGVQD (reference sequence). The CDR3 sequence: CASSDPGTDTQYF. CDR3 bases: TGCGCCAGCAGTGACCCAGGGACAGATACGCAGTATTTT.

Details on this clone: Additional DNA sequences in this sample encode the identical CDR3. The genes are TRBV5-6 and TRBJ1-5; tentatively, D is TRBD1 (5 bases). CDR1 is SGHDT and CDR2 is YYEEEE in the germline V gene. CDR3 length: 14 amino acids. Trimming left V 4 bases short and J 6 bases short, with 14 bases between. The CDR3 coding sequence is TGTGCCAGCAGCCCGGGGGGAAGGGCTCAGCCCCAGCATTTT. The encoded protein is CASSPGGRAQPQHF.

This clone was counted a few times. The V call is TRBV5-1, the J call TRBJ2-7; the match to TRBD1 covers 8 bases. The CDR3 loop spans 14 amino acids. The germline V gene encodes CDR1 SGHRS and CDR2 YFSETQ. Unmatched junction bases numbered 4, after V lost 0 bases and J lost 5 bases. The CDR3 spells CASSLGTGRDEQYF. CDR3 nucleotides: TGCGCCAGCAGCTTGGGGACAGGGCGGGACGAGCAGTACTTC.

The chain couples TRBV5-1 to TRBJ2-7, with D possibly matching TRBD2 (5 bases). Germline CDR1 SGHRS, CDR2 YFSETQ. This CDR3 has 15 residues. Trimming left V 1 base short and J 2 bases short, with 13 bases between. DNA for the CDR3: TGCGCCAGCAGCTTGAAAGCCTCGAGGGCCTACGAGCAGTACTTC. It translates to CASSLKASRAYEQYF.

The rearrangement links TRBV5-4 to TRBJ2-7; D remains unclear. With 0 bases removed from V and 3 bases from J, the gap between germline ends came to 7 bases. The germline CDR1 and CDR2 sequences are SGHNT and YYREEE (reference sequence). This CDR3 has 13 amino acids. CDR3 nucleotide sequence: TGTGCCAGCAGCTTGGGGGCAGTCTACGAGCAGTACTTC. It codes for CASSLGAVYEQYF. Full variable domain (missing parts from reference TRBV5-4 and TRBJ2-7): ETGVTQSPTHLIKTRGQQVTLRCSSQSGHNTVSWYQQALGQGPQFIFQYYREEENGRGNFPPRFSGLQFPNYSSELNVNALELDDSALYLCASSLGAVYEQYFGPGTRLTVT.

This rearrangement joins TRBV19 to TRBJ1-2; D perhaps matches TRBD1 (6 bases). Trimming left V 5 bases short and J 7 bases short, with 20 bases between. Germline lookup yields CDR1 LNHDA and CDR2 SQIVND (reference sequence). The CDR3 is 15 residues long. CDR3 DNA sequence: TGTGCCAGTAGTGGCGAGCCCAGGACAGCCTCTGGCTACACCTTC. Translating gives CASSGEPRTASGYTF.